One and the same sample provided the 20 T cell receptor beta chains below, sequenced in a study of CD8 T cells in ankylosing spondylitis. Study-wide points: There was a TCR beta motif, made of fewer than 10 highly homologous variants, that appeared characteristic of ankylosing spondylitis blood.

TCRdb reprocessed the 5' RACE reads with MiXCR, giving one entry per CDR3 protein. The sample has about 330,000 distinct CDR3 sequences; less than 10% are singletons. Their specific antigens are unknown. Sequenced: blood, either unsorted or a sorted T cell fraction (not recorded which). The receptor source for this set is a male donor with ankylosing spondylitis.

The genes are TRBV7-7 and TRBJ2-5, with TRBD1 matching over 10 bases. The trim removed 6 bases at V and 1 base at J, leaving 5 bases unmatched. Germline lookup yields CDR1 SSHAT and CDR2 FNYEAQ (reference sequence). This CDR3 comprises 15 residues. CDR3 sequence reads: CASRETGGGQETQYF. The CDR3 DNA reads as TGTGCCAGCAGAGAGACAGGGGGCGGCCAAGAGACCCAGTACTTC.

The table lists this clonotype with many counts. The rearrangement links TRBV7-2 to TRBJ2-7; no clear D gene. The V gene's germline CDR1 is SGHTA and CDR2 FQGNSA. V lost 3 bases and J 0 bases, leaving 9 bases between the germline ends. The CDR3 contains 14 residues. The CDR3 is CASSFVGISYEQYF. DNA for the CDR3: TGTGCCAGCAGCTTCGTCGGTATCTCCTACGAGCAGTACTTC.

This clonotype was counted at least ten times. The chain employs TRBV27 and TRBJ2-3, with 10 bases identical to TRBD2. Per germline, CDR1 MNHEY and CDR2 SMNVEV (reference sequence). The CDR3 totals 13 residues. Trimming cost V 11 bases and J 5 bases; bases outside gene matches: 7. CDR3 sequence: CASGLAGEDTQYF. CDR3 sequence (DNA): TGTGCCTCTGGGCTAGCGGGAGAAGATACGCAGTATTTT.

The rearrangement links TRBV12-3 or TRBV12-4 to TRBJ2-5, with D perhaps matching TRBD2 (5 bases). CDR3 size: 16 residues. V shed 7 bases and J shed 7 bases, with 25 bases lying between them. The CDR3 region is CASTNTLRATGGTQYF. CDR3 nucleotide sequence: TGTGCCAGCACTAATACTCTGAGGGCTACCGGCGGGACCCAGTACTTC.

This clonotype was picked up many times. The chain is built from TRBV4-1 and TRBJ1-2; TRBD1 agrees at 7 bases. The CDR3 has 15 residues. CDR1 MGHRA and CDR2 YSYEKL come from the germline V gene. The V segment lost 0 bases and the J segment 4 bases; nucleotides outside the gene matches: 5. The CDR3 is CASSQDGTDRYGYTF. The DNA for the CDR3 is TGCGCCAGCAGCCAAGATGGGACAGACCGCTATGGCTACACCTTC.

In the case of this clonotype: Since a much larger clone is just one base distant, this may be a read error. J is TRBJ1-5 and V is TRBV7-9; TRBD1 might be the D (5 bases). Trimming stripped 3 bases from V and 6 bases from J, with 6 bases between. The V gene's germline CDR1 is SEHNR and CDR2 FQNEAQ (reference sequence). CDR3 size: 12 residues. CDR3 coding DNA: TGTGCCAGCAGCTTCACAGGTCAGCCCCAGCATTTT. Protein sequence: CASSFTGQPQHF.

This clonotype was seen only a few times. The chain joins TRBV29-1 to TRBJ2-3; D may be TRBD1 (6 bases). Germline V CDR1 and CDR2: SQVTM, ANQGSEA. There are 13 residues in the CDR3. The ends were cut back, 6 bases at V and 0 bases at J, with 10 bases in the middle. CDR3 DNA: TGCAGCGTAGGACAGTTTAGCACAGATACGCAGTATTTT. Its translation: CSVGQFSTDTQYF.

The CDR3 reads CASSWQGDPPTDTQYF. CDR3 DNA: TGCGCCAGCAGCTGGCAGGGGGACCCGCCGACGGATACGCAGTATTTT. The gene calls are TRBV5-1 and TRBJ2-3, with TRBD1 matching 7 bases. Germline CDR1 is SGHRS and CDR2 is YFSETQ. The CDR3 totals 16 residues. The V segment lost 3 bases and the J segment 6 bases; nucleotides outside the gene matches: 13.

This clonotype was seen more than once but under ten times. The chain employs TRBV14 and TRBJ1-5; D remains ambiguous. Trimming pared 0 bases from V and 9 bases from J, leaving 18 bases between. The CDR3 has 16 amino acids. Germline CDR1 SGHDN, CDR2 FVKESK. The CDR3 nucleotides read TGTGCCAGCAGCCAAGATCTCGACAAGGCTTACTCGCCCCAGCATTTT. Its protein product is CASSQDLDKAYSPQHF.

This rearrangement joins TRBV7-2 to TRBJ2-7; D possibly uses TRBD1 or TRBD2 (5 bases each). Germline V lookup: CDR1 SGHTA, CDR2 FQGNSA. The V gene lost 2 bases and the J gene lost 1 base, with 15 bases spanning the gap. The CDR3 extends over 16 amino acids. CDR3 DNA: TGTGCCAGCAGCTTAAACGGGGCAGAGCGGTCCTACGAGCAGTACTTC. Translating gives CASSLNGAERSYEQYF.

At least ten counts were recorded for this clonotype. The V call is TRBV28, the J call TRBJ2-2, with D maybe TRBD1 (6 bases). V was shortened by 7 bases and J by 7 bases, with 16 bases between the two germline ends. The CDR3 is 14 residues long. CDR1 is MDHEN and CDR2 is SYDVKM in the germline V gene. The CDR3 sequence: CASKVGHELGELFF. CDR3 sequence (DNA): TGTGCCAGCAAGGTGGGACATGAACTCGGGGAGCTGTTTTTT.

The chain has TRBV29-1 and TRBJ2-1, with TRBD1 as a possible D gene (5 bases). The CDR3 has 15 residues. Trimming left V 3 bases short and J 8 bases short, with 20 bases between. The germline gives CDR1 SQVTM, CDR2 ANQGSEA. The CDR3 is CSVDTRDRTLDEQFF. The CDR3 DNA is TGCAGCGTTGATACCCGAGACAGAACCCTCGATGAGCAGTTCTTC.

The rearrangement links TRBV5-1 to TRBJ2-5, with D tentatively TRBD2 (6 bases). Trimming shortened V by 0 bases and J by 5 bases, and 11 bases separated the two germline ends. This CDR3 spans 14 amino acids. The germline V gene encodes CDR1 SGHRS and CDR2 YFSETQ. The chain's CDR3 is CASSLGGILETQYF. CDR3 DNA: TGCGCCAGCAGCTTGGGCGGGATTCTCGAGACCCAGTACTTC. Filled out from reference TRBV5-1 and TRBJ2-5, the complete variable domain reads KAGVTQTPRYLIKTRGQQVTLSCSPISGHRSVSWYQQTPGQGLQFLFEYFSETQRNKGNFPGRFSGRQFSNSRSEMNVSTLELGDSALYLCASSLGGILETQYFGPGTRLLVL.

This clonotype was picked up many times. The chain is built from TRBV7-2 and TRBJ2-1; D gene uncertain. Germline CDR1 and CDR2: SGHTA and FQGNSA. CDR3 length: 15 residues. V was shortened by 4 bases and J by 4 bases, with 14 bases between the two germline ends. The CDR3 DNA reads as TGTGCCAGCAGCTCCCAACCCAGTCCGTACAATGAGCAGTTCTTC. Encoded protein: CASSSQPSPYNEQFF.

The V gene is TRBV7-8, the J gene TRBJ2-2; 13 bases map to TRBD2. V lost 4 bases, J lost 7 bases, and 15 bases stayed unmatched. Germline CDR1 reads SGHVS; CDR2 reads FQNEAQ. The CDR3 is made up of 19 amino acids. This chain's CDR3 is CASSWLLGTSGKSGGELFF. In DNA form, the CDR3 reads TGTGCCAGCAGCTGGCTACTTGGGACTAGCGGGAAATCTGGCGGGGAGCTGTTTTTT.

Only a few counts were recorded for this clonotype. The chain uses TRBV15 and TRBJ2-7; TRBD1 might be the D (6 bases). The length of the CDR3 is 14 residues. Germline CDR1 and CDR2: LNHNV and YYDKDF (reference sequence). Trimming took 0 bases from V and 6 from J, leaving 12 bases between them. Written as DNA, the CDR3 is TGTGCCACCAGCAGAGATCGGGCAGGGGTCGAGCAGTACTTC. Encoded protein: CATSRDRAGVEQYF.

This clonotype was recorded many times. V is TRBV6-2 or TRBV6-3 and J is TRBJ2-7, with D hard to call. Germline V gene lookup returns CDR1 MNHEY and CDR2 SVGEGT. Between the trimmed V and J ends, which lost 6 bases and 0 bases, there was a span of 6 bases. The CDR3 runs to 12 residues. CDR3 amino acids: CASRDRSYEQYF. In DNA form, the CDR3 reads TGTGCCAGCAGAGACCGCTCCTACGAGCAGTACTTC.

This chain uses TRBV27 with TRBJ2-2; D perhaps matches TRBD1 (6 bases). The germline V gene has CDR1 MNHEY and CDR2 SMNVEV (reference sequence). The CDR3 length is 15 residues. With 7 bases removed from V and 0 bases from J, the gap between germline ends came to 12 bases. The CDR3 loop reads CASMWGRANTGELFF. The CDR3 region has the DNA TGTGCCAGCATGTGGGGGCGGGCGAACACCGGGGAGCTGTTTTTT.

In its sample, this clonotype was seen a few times. The J gene is TRBJ2-1, the V gene TRBV7-2, with D possibly being TRBD2 (7 bases). CDR3 length equals 14 residues. The germline CDR1 and CDR2 sequences are SGHTA and FQGNSA. V was shortened by 6 bases and J by 6 bases, with 15 bases between the two germline ends. In nucleotides, the CDR3 is TGTGCCAGCAGAACGCTCCGGGGGGCCAATGAGCAGTTCTTC. Translation: CASRTLRGANEQFF.

This clonotype was counted only a few times. This chain uses TRBV19 with TRBJ2-1; D unclear. The CDR3 is 12 residues long. V lost 4 bases to trimming and J lost 9 bases, with 10 bases between them. Germline loops: CDR1 LNHDA, CDR2 SQIVND (reference sequence). The CDR3 loop is CASSSNMIEQFF. The CDR3 bases are TGTGCCAGTAGTAGTAATATGATTGAGCAGTTCTTC. Combining the CDR3 with reference TRBV19 and TRBJ2-1 gives the whole variable domain DGGITQSPKYLFRKEGQNVTLSCEQNLNHDAMYWYRQDPGQGLRLIYYSQIVNDFQKGDIAEGYSVSREKKESFPLTVTSAQKNPTAFYLCASSSNMIEQFFGPGTRLTVL.